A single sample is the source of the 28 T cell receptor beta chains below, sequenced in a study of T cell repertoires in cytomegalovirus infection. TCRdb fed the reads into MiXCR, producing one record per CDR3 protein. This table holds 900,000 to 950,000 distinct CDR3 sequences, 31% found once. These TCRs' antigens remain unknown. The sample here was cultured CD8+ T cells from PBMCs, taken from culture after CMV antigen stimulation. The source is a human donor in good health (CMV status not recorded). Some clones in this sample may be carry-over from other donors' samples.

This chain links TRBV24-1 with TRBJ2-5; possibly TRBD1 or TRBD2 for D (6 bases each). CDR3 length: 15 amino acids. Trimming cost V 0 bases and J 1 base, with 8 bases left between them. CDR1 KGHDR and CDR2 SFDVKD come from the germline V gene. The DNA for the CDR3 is TGTGCCACCAGTGATTTGCGGGGGCCCCAAGAGACCCAGTACTTC. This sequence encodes CATSDLRGPQETQYF.

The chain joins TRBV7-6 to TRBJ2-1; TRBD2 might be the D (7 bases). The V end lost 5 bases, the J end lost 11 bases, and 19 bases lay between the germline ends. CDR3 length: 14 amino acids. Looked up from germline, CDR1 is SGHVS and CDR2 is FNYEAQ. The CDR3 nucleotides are TGTGCCAGCAGCCCCCGGGGAGGGGGGGCTAAGCAGTTCTTC. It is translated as CASSPRGGGAKQFF.

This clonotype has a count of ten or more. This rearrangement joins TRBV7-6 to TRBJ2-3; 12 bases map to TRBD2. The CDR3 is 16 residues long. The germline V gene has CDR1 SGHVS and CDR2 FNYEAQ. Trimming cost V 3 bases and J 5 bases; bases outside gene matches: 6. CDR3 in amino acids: CASSFLAGGPKDTQYF. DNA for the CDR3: TGTGCCAGCAGCTTTCTAGCGGGGGGGCCGAAAGATACGCAGTATTTT.

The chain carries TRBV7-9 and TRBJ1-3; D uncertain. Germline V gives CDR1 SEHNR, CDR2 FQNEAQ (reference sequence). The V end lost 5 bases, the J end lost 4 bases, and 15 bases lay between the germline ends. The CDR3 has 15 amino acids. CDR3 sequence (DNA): TGTGCCAGCAGCCCAAGTTGGCAGGCCGGAAACACCATATATTTT. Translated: CASSPSWQAGNTIYF.

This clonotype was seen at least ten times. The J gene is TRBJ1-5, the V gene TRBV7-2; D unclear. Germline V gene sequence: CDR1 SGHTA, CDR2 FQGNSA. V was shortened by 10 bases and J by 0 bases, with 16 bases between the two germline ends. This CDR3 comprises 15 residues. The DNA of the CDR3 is TGTGCCACCGACGATGAGGTGTATAGCAATCAGCCCCAGCATTTT. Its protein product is CATDDEVYSNQPQHF.

The CDR3, as DNA: TGCGCCAGCAGCGGCAGGGACCCCTACAATGAGCAGTTCTTC. Translating it yields CASSGRDPYNEQFF. The chain uses TRBV5-1 and TRBJ2-1, with D tentatively TRBD1 or TRBD2 (5 bases each). CDR1 SGHRS and CDR2 YFSETQ come from the germline V gene. The CDR3 spans 14 residues. V lost 4 bases to trimming and J lost 2 bases, with 10 bases between them.

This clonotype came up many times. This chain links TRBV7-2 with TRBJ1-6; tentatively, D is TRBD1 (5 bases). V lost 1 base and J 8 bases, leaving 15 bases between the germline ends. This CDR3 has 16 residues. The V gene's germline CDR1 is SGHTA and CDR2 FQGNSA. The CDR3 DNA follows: TGTGCCAGCAGCTTAGTAATGGGGCGAATTGATTCACCCCTCCACTTT. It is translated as CASSLVMGRIDSPLHF.

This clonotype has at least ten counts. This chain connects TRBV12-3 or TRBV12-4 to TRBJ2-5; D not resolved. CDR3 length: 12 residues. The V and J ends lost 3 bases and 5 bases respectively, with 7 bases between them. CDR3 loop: CASSLTPETQYF. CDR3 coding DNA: TGTGCCAGCAGTTTGACCCCCGAGACCCAGTACTTC.

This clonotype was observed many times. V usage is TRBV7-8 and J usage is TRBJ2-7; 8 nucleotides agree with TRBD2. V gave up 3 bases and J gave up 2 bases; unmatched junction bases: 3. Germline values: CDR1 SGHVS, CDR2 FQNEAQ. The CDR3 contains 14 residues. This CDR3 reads CASSLVAGTYEQYV. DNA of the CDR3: TGTGCCAGCAGCTTGGTAGCGGGGACCTACGAGCAGTACGTC.

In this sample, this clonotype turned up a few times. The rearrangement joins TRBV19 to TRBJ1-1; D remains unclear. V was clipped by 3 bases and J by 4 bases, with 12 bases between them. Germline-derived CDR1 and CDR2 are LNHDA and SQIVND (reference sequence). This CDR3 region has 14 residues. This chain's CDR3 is CASSIGVEGTEAFF. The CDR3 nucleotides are TGTGCCAGTAGTATTGGGGTGGAGGGCACTGAAGCTTTCTTT.

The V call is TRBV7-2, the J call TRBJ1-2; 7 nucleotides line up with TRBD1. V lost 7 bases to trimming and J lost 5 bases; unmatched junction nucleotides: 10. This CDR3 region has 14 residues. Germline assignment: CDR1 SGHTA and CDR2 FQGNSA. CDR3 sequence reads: CASIGGGADYGYTF. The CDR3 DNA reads TGTGCCAGCATCGGAGGGGGCGCGGATTATGGCTACACCTTC. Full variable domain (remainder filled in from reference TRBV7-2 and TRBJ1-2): GAGVSQSPSNKVTEKGKDVELRCDPISGHTALYWYRQSLGQGLEFLIYFQGNSAPDKSGLPSDRFSAERTGGSVSTLTIQRTQQEDSAVYLCASIGGGADYGYTFGSGTRLTVV.

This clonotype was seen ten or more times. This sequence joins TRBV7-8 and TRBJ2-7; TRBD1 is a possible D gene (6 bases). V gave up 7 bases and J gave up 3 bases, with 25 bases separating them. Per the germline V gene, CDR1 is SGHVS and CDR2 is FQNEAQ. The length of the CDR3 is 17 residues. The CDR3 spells CASNHGVFRDTIYEQYF. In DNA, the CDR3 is TGTGCCAGCAACCACGGAGTGTTCCGGGACACGATCTACGAGCAGTACTTC.

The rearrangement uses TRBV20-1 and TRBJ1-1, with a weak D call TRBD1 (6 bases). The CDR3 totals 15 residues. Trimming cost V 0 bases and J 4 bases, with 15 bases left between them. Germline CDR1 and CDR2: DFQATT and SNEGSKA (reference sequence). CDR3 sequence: CSAREQGLRGTEAFF. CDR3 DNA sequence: TGCAGTGCTAGAGAACAGGGCTTACGAGGCACTGAAGCTTTCTTT.

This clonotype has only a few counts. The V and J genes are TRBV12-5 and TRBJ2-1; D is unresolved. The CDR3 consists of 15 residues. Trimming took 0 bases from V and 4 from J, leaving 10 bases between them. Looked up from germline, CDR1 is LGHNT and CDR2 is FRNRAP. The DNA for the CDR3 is TGTGCTAGTGGTTTGGTACTGACGGATTACAATGAGCAGTTCTTC. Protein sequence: CASGLVLTDYNEQFF.

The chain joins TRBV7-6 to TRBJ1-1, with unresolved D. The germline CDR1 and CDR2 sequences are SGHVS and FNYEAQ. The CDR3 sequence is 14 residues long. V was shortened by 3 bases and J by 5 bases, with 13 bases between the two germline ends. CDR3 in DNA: TGTGCCAGCAGCTTTGCGGGGTATGGAACTGAAGCTTTCTTT. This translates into CASSFAGYGTEAFF. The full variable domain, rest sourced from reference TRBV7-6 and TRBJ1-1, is GAGVSQSPRYKVTKRGQDVALRCDPISGHVSLYWYRQALGQGPEFLTYFNYEAQQDKSGLPNDRFSAERPEGSISTLTIQRTEQRDSAMYRCASSFAGYGTEAFFGQGTRLTVV.

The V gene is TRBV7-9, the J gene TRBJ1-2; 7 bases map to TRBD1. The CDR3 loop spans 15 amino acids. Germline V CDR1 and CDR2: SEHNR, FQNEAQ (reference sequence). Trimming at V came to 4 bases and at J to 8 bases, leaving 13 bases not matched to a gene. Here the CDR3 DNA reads TGTGCCAGCAGCTCCTCCACGGACAGGACGTGGGGCTACACCTTC. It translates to CASSSSTDRTWGYTF.

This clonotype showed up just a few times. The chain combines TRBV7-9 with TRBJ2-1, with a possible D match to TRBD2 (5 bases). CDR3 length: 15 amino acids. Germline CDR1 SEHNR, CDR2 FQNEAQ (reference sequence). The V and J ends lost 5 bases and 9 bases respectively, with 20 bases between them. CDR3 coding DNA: TGTGCCAGCAGCCTGCGGGCCTCAAGGGTCAGTGAGCAGTTCTTC. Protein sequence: CASSLRASRVSEQFF.

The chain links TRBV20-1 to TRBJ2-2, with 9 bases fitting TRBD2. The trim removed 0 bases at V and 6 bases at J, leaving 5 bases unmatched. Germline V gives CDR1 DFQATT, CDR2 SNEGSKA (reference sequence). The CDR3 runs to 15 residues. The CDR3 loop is CSARDLAGTSGELFF. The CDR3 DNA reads TGCAGTGCTAGAGATCTAGCGGGGACATCCGGGGAGCTGTTTTTT.

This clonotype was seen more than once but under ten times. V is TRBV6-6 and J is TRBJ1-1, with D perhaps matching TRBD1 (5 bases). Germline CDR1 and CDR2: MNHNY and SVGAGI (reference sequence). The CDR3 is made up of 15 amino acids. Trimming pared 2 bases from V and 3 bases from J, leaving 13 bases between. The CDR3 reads CASSYVGELDTEAFF. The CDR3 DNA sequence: TGTGCCAGCAGTTACGTGGGGGAGCTGGACACTGAAGCTTTCTTT.

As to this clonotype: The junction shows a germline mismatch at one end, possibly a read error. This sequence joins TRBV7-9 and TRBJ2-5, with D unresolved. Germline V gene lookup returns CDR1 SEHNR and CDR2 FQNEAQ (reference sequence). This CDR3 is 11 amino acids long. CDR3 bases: TGTGCCAGCAGTAGAGACGTCACCTTGAACTTC. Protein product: CASSRDVTLNF.

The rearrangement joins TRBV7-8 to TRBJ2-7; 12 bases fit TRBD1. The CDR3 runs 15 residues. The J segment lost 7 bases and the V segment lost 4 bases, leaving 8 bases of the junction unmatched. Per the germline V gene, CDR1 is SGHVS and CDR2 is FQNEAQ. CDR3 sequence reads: CASSWPGQGALEQYF. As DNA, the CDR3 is TGTGCCAGCAGCTGGCCGGGACAGGGGGCTCTTGAGCAGTACTTC.

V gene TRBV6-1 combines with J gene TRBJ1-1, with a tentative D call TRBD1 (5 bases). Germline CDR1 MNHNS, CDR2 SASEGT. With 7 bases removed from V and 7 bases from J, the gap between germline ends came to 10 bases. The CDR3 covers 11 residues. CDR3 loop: CASIEGLEAFF. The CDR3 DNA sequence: TGTGCCAGCATCGAGGGGCTTGAAGCTTTCTTT.

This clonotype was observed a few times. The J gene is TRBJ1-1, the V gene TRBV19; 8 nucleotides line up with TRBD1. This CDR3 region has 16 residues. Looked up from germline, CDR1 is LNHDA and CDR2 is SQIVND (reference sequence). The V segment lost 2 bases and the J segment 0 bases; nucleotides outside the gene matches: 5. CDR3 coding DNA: TGTGCCAGTAGTATAAAAAGACAGGGGATGAACACTGAAGCTTTCTTT. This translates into CASSIKRQGMNTEAFF.

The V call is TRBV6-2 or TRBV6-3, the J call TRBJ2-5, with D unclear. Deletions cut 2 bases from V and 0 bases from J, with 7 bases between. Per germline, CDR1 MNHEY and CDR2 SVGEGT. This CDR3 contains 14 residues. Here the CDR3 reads CASSYDEYQETQYF. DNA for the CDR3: TGTGCCAGCAGTTACGACGAGTACCAAGAGACCCAGTACTTC.

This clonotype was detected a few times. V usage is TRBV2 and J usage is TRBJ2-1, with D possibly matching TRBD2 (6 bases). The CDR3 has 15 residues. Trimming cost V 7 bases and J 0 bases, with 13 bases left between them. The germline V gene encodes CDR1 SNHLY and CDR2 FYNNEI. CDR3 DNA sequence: TGTGCCAGCAATGGGGGGACCAGCTCCTACAATGAGCAGTTCTTC. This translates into CASNGGTSSYNEQFF.

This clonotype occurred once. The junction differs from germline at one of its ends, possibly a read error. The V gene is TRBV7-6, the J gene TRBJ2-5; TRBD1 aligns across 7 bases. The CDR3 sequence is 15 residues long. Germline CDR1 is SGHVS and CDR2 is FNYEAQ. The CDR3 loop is CASSLGSGTEETQYF. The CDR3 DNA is TGTGCCAGTAGCTTGGGTTCTGGGACAGAAGAGACCCAGTACTTC.

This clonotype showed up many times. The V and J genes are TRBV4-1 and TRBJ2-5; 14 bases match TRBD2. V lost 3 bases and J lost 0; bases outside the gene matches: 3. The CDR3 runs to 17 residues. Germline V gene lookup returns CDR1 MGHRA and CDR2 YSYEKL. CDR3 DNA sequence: TGCGCCAGCAGCCAGGGACTAGCGGGAGCCTACCAAGAGACCCAGTACTTC. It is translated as CASSQGLAGAYQETQYF.

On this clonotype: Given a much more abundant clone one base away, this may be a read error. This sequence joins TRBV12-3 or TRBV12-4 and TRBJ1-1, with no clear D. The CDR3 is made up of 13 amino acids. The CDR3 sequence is CACSFGGGNEAFF. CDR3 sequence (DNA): TGTGCCTGCAGTTTTGGTGGAGGTAATGAAGCTTTCTTT.